Listed below are T cell receptor beta chains from one sample, sequenced in a study of shared clonotypes between healthy human individuals. Produced via immunoSEQ multiplex PCR; TCRdb's table is partial and in-frame only. The data show fewer than 350,000 clones, with roughly 87% seen just once and around 15% held by the top ten. Sample: memory CD8+ T cells sorted from blood. Every receptor here comes from a man between 18 and 29 years old in good health. Both conserved end residues are part of each CDR3. The order of the fields is D gene, clone size, J gene, V gene, CDR3 DNA, CDR3 protein. The D gene is left open where the match is weak. Clone sizes are given selectively: once, few, many, or a class where the clone is expanded.

d_gene: TRBD2; abundance: .; j_gene: TRBJ2-5; v_gene: TRBV5-4; CDR3nt: TGTGCCAGCAGCCCCGCGCTAGCGGGAGGAGAGACCCAGTACTTC; CDR3aa: CASSPALAGGETQYF
d_gene: .; abundance: .; j_gene: TRBJ1-3; v_gene: TRBV11-2; CDR3nt: TGTGCCAGCAGCTTAGGGCTTGCGATCTCTGGAAACACCATATATTTT; CDR3aa: CASSLGLAISGNTIYF
d_gene: TRBD1; abundance: few; j_gene: TRBJ1-5; v_gene: TRBV4-1; CDR3nt: TGCGCCAGCAGCCAAGGTACAGGGGGAAATCAGCCCCAGCATTTT; CDR3aa: CASSQGTGGNQPQHF
d_gene: TRBD1; abundance: .; j_gene: TRBJ2-7; v_gene: TRBV7-3; CDR3nt: TGTGCCAGCAGGTGGGGACAGGGCCCAAGCTACGAGCAGTACTTC; CDR3aa: CASRWGQGPSYEQYF
d_gene: .; abundance: .; j_gene: TRBJ1-6; v_gene: TRBV7-2; CDR3nt: TGTGCCAGCAGCCGGCGGGCCTCAGCGGGTTCACCCCTCCACTTT; CDR3aa: CASSRRASAGSPLHF
d_gene: .; abundance: .; j_gene: TRBJ1-2; v_gene: TRBV5-8; CDR3nt: TGTGCCAGCAGCGGGACGGACAGCGCTTATGTCTATGGCTACACCTTC; CDR3aa: CASSGTDSAYVYGYTF
d_gene: .; abundance: .; j_gene: TRBJ2-6; v_gene: TRBV4-3; CDR3nt: TGCGCCAGCAGCCAAGATGGGTTTATCGCTACTGGGGCCAACGTCCTGACTTTC; CDR3aa: CASSQDGFIATGANVLTF
d_gene: .; abundance: few; j_gene: TRBJ2-7; v_gene: TRBV5-1; CDR3nt: TGCGCCAGCAGCTTGAGGGAGGGACAGGAAAACTACGAGCAGTACTTC; CDR3aa: CASSLREGQENYEQYF
d_gene: .; abundance: .; j_gene: TRBJ1-4; v_gene: TRBV27; CDR3nt: TGTGCCAGCAGTAATCGACAGGCTACGAGGGTTAATGAAAAACTGTTTTTT; CDR3aa: CASSNRQATRVNEKLFF
d_gene: .; abundance: .; j_gene: TRBJ1-5; v_gene: TRBV6-1; CDR3nt: TGTGCCAGCAGTGTGGCAGGGGATATCAATCAGCCCCAGCATTTT; CDR3aa: CASSVAGDINQPQHF
d_gene: .; abundance: .; j_gene: TRBJ1-6; v_gene: TRBV10-3; CDR3nt: TGTGCCACCTCGCAGGGTGGGGTAGAATCACCCCTCCACTTT; CDR3aa: CATSQGGVESPLHF
d_gene: TRBD1; abundance: once; j_gene: TRBJ2-7; v_gene: TRBV7-9; CDR3nt: TGTGCCAGCAGCCCACCGACAGGGGACCCCTACGAGCAGTACTTC; CDR3aa: CASSPPTGDPYEQYF
d_gene: .; abundance: .; j_gene: TRBJ2-5; v_gene: TRBV6-5; CDR3nt: TGTGCCAGCAGTTATTACGGACAGGCGGGGGAGACCCAGTACTTC; CDR3aa: CASSYYGQAGETQYF